The T cell receptor (beta chain) under discussion was sequenced for a study of T cell repertoires in cytomegalovirus infection. As for the study in general: Signatures in public TCR beta sequences pointed to both CMV infection and matching HLA type.

In its sample, this clonotype was seen many times. Its antigen is as yet unknown. The V end lost 5 bases, the J end lost 2 bases, and 10 bases lay between the germline ends. The CDR3 spans 15 residues. Germline V CDR1 and CDR2: SGHTA, FQGNSA. In TCRdb, the reads were re-called with MiXCR into one record per CDR3 protein. This sample has roughly 180,000 distinct CDR3 sequences, with roughly 27% found just once. General study results and limits: HLA-C-restricted TCR beta clonotypes specific for CMV led the ex vivo response.

The clonotype was recovered from a human donor in good health (CMV status not recorded). Some clones in this sample may be carry-over from other donors' samples. The chain uses TRBV7-2 and TRBJ1-6; D not certain. Sequences were obtained from PBMCs. For the CDR3, the DNA is TGTGCCAGCAGCGCCGACGGGGCCTATAATTCACCCCTCCACTTT. Its translation is CASSADGAYNSPLHF.